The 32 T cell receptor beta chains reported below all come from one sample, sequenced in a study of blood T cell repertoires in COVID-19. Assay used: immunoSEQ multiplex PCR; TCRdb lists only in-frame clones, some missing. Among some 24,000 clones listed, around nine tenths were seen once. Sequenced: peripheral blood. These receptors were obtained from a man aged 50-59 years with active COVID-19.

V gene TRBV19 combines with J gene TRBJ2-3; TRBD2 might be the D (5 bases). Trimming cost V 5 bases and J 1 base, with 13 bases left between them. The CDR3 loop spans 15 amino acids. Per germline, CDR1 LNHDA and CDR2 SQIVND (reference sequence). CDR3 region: CASSARLFRTDTQYF. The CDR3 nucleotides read TGTGCCAGTAGTGCCCGACTATTCCGCACAGATACGCAGTATTTT.

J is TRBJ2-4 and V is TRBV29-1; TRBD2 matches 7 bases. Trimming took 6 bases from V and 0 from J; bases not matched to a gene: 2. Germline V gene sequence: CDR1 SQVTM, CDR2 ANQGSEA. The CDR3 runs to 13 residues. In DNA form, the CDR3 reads TGCAGCGTGAGCGGGGTAGCCAAAAACATTCAGTACTTC. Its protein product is CSVSGVAKNIQYF. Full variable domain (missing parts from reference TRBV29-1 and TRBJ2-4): SAVISQKPSRDICQRGTSLTIQCQVDSQVTMMFWYRQQPGQSLTLIATANQGSEATYESGFVIDKFPISRPNLTFSTLTVSNMSPEDSSIYLCSVSGVAKNIQYFGAGTRLSVL.

CDR3 in amino acids: CASSQDSPLDEQYF. The DNA of the CDR3 is TGTGCCAGCAGTCAAGACAGTCCCTTAGACGAGCAGTACTTC. The genes are TRBV27 and TRBJ2-7; perhaps TRBD1 as D (5 bases). V dropped 5 bases and J dropped 5 bases, with 16 bases sitting between them. Germline lookup yields CDR1 MNHEY and CDR2 SMNVEV (reference sequence). The CDR3 loop spans 14 amino acids.

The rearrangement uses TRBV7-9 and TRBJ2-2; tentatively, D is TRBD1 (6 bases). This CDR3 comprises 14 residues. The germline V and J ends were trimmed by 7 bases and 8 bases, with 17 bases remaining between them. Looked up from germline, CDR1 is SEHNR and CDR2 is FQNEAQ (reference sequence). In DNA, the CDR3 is TGTGCCAGCATCGGACAGTCTGGGCTGGGGGAGCTGTTTTTT. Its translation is CASIGQSGLGELFF.

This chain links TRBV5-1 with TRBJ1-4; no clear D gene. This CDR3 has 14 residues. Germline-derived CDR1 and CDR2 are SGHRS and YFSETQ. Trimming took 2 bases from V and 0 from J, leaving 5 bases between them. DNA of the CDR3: TGCGCCAGCAGCTTCAGGCCAACTAATGAAAAACTGTTTTTT. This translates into CASSFRPTNEKLFF.

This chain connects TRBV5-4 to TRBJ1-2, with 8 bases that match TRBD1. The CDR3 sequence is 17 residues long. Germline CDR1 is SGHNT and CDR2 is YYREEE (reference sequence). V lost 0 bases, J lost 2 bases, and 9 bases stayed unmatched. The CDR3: CASSLGRTGTVNYGYTF. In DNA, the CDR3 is TGTGCCAGCAGCTTGGGACGGACAGGGACTGTAAACTATGGCTACACCTTC.

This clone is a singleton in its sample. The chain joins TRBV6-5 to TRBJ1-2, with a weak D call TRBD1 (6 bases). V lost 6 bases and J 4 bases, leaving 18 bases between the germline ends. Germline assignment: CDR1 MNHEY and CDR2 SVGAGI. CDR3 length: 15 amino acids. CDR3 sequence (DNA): TGTGCCAGCAGCGCGCGAGGGGGTGGAATCTATGGCTACACCTTC. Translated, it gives CASSARGGGIYGYTF.

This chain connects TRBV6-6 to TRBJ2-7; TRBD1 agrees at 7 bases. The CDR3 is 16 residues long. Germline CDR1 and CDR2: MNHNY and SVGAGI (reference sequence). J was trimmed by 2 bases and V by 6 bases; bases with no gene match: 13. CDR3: CASSRRGSTGPYEQYF. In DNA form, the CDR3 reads TGTGCCAGCAGCCGAAGGGGTTCGACAGGGCCCTACGAGCAGTACTTC.

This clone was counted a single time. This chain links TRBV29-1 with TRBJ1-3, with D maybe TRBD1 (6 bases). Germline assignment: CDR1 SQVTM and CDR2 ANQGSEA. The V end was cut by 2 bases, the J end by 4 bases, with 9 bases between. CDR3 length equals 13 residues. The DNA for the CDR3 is TGCAGCGTTGAAAGGGGGGGCGGAAACACCATATATTTT. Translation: CSVERGGGNTIYF.

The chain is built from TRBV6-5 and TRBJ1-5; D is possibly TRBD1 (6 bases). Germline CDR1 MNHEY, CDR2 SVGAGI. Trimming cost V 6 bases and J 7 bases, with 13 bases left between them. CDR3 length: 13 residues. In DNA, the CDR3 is TGTGCCAGCAGCAGGGGCTCCGGGCAGCCCCAGCATTTT. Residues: CASSRGSGQPQHF.

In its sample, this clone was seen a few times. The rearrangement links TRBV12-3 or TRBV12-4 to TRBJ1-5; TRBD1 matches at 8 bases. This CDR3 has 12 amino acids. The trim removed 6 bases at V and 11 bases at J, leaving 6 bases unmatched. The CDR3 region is CASRPSTGAQHF. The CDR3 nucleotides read TGTGCCAGCAGGCCTTCGACAGGGGCCCAGCATTTT.

The CDR3 is CASREREWDEQFF. The CDR3 bases are TGTGCCAGCAGAGAGCGGGAGTGGGATGAGCAGTTCTTC. The chain employs TRBV5-5 and TRBJ2-1; 8 positions agree with TRBD2. The CDR3 has 13 amino acids. J was trimmed by 8 bases and V by 5 bases; bases with no gene match: 6. Germline V lookup: CDR1 SGHKS, CDR2 YYEKEE (reference sequence). The whole variable domain, remainder taken from reference TRBV5-5 and TRBJ2-1, is DAGVTQSPTHLIKTRGQQVTLRCSPISGHKSVSWYQQVLGQGPQFIFQYYEKEERGRGNFPDRFSARQFPNYSSELNVNALLLGDSALYLCASREREWDEQFFGPGTRLTVL.

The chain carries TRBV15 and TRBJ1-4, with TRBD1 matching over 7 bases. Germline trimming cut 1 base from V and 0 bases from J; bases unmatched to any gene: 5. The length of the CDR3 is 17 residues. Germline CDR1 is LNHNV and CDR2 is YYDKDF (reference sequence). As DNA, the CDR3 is TGTGCCACCAGCAGAGGAGGGACAGTGGCAACTAATGAAAAACTGTTTTTT. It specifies CATSRGGTVATNEKLFF.

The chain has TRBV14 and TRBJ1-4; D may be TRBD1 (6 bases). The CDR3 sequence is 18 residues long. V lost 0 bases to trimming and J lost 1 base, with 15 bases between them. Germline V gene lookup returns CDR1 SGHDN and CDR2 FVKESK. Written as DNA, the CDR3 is TGTGCCAGCAGCCAAGATCCCAGGGGAACGGGAACTAATGAAAAACTGTTTTTT. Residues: CASSQDPRGTGTNEKLFF.

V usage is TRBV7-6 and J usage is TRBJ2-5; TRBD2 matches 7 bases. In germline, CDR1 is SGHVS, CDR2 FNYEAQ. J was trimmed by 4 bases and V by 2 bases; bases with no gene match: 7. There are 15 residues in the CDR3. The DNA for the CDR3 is TGTGCCAGCAGCTTAACCAGTGGGAGGGGAGAGACCCAGTACTTC. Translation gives CASSLTSGRGETQYF.

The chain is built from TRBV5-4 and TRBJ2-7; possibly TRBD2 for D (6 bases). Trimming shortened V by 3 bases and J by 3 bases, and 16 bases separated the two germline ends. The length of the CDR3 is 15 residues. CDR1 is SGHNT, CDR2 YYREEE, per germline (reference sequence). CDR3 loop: CASSSPGGGVYEQYF. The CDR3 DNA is TGTGCCAGCAGCTCCCCTGGAGGCGGGGTCTACGAGCAGTACTTC.

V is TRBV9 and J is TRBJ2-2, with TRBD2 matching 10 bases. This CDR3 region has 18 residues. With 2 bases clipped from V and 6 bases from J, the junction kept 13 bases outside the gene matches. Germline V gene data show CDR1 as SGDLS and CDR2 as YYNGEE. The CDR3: CASSVGLSGRAGAGELFF. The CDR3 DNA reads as TGTGCCAGCAGCGTGGGTCTAAGCGGGAGGGCCGGGGCCGGGGAGCTGTTTTTT.

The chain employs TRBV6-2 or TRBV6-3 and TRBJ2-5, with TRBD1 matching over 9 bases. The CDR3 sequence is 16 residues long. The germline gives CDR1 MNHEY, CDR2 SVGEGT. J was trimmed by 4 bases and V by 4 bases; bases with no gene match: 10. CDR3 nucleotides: TGTGCCAGCAGTTCGCTAAGAGGACAGGGGTCAGAGACCCAGTACTTC. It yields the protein CASSSLRGQGSETQYF.

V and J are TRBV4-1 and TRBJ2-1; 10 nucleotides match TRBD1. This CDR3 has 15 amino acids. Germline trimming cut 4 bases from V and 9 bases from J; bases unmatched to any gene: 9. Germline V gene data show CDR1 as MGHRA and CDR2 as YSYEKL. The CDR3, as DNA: TGCGCCAGCAGCCCTCGACAGGGGGCGGCTAGTGAGCAGTTCTTC. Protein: CASSPRQGAASEQFF.

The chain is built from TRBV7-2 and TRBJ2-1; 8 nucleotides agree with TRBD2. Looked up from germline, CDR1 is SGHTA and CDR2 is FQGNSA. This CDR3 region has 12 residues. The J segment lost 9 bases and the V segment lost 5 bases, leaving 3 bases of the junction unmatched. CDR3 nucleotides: TGTGCCAGCAGCCGGGAGGGTGGTGAGCAGTTCTTC. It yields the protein CASSREGGEQFF. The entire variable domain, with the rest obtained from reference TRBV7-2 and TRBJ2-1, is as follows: GAGVSQSPSNKVTEKGKDVELRCDPISGHTALYWYRQSLGQGLEFLIYFQGNSAPDKSGLPSDRFSAERTGGSVSTLTIQRTQQEDSAVYLCASSREGGEQFFGPGTRLTVL.

In DNA, the CDR3 is TGTGCCAGCAGCCGACTCGGGAACGAGCAGTACTTC. Encoded protein: CASSRLGNEQYF. This rearrangement joins TRBV7-8 to TRBJ2-7, with D possibly matching TRBD2 (5 bases). Germline assignment: CDR1 SGHVS and CDR2 FQNEAQ. Trimming shortened V by 5 bases and J by 5 bases, and 10 bases separated the two germline ends. This CDR3 has 12 residues.

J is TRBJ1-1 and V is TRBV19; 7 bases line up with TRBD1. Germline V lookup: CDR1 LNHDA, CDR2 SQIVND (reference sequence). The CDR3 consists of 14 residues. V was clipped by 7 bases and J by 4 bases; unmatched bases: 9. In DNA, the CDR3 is TGTGCCAGTACCTTCACAGGGGTCAGCACTGAAGCTTTCTTT. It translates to CASTFTGVSTEAFF.

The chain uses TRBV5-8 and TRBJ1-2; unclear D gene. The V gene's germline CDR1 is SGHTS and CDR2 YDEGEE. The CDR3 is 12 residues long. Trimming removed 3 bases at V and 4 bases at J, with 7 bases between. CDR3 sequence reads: CASSYVVYGYTF. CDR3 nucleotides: TGTGCCAGCAGCTACGTAGTCTATGGCTACACCTTC.

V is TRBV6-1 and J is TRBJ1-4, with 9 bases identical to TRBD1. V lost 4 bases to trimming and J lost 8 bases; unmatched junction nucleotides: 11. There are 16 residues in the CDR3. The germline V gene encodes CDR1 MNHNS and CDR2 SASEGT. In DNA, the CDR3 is TGTGCCAGCAGTGGGGGGACAGGGCGTGGAGTCGAAAAACTGTTTTTT. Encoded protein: CASSGGTGRGVEKLFF.

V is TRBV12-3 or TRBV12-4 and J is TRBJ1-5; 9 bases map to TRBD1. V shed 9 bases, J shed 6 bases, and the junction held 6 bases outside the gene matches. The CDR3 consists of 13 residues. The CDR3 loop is CASQQGAGQPQHF. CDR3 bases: TGTGCCAGTCAACAGGGGGCGGGTCAGCCCCAGCATTTT.

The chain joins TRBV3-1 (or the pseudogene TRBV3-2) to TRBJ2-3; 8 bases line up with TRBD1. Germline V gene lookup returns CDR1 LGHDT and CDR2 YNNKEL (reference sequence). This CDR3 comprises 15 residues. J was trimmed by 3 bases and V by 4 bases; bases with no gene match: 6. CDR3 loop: CASSLRQGLTDTQYF. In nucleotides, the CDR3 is TGTGCCAGCAGCCTGCGACAGGGGCTGACAGATACGCAGTATTTT.

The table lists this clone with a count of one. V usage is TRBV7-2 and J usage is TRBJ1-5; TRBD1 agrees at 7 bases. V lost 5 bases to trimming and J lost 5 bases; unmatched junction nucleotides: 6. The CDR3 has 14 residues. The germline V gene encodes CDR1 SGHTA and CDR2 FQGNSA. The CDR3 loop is CASSPGQDHQPQHF. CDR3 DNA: TGTGCCAGCAGCCCCGGACAGGACCATCAGCCCCAGCATTTT.

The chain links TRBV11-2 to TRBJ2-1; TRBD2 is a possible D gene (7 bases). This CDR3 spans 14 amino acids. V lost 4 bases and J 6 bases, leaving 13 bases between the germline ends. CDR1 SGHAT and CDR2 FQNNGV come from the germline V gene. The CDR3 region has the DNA TGTGCCAGCAGCTCAAGAGGGGGGGTCAATGAGCAGTTCTTC. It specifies CASSSRGGVNEQFF.

In DNA form, the CDR3 reads TGCGCCAGCAGCGTACGCAGTGAGCAGTTCTTC. This codes for CASSVRSEQFF. The V call is TRBV5-1, the J call TRBJ2-1; no clear D. V lost 4 bases and J lost 9, with 8 bases in between. This CDR3 contains 11 residues. The germline V gene encodes CDR1 SGHRS and CDR2 YFSETQ.

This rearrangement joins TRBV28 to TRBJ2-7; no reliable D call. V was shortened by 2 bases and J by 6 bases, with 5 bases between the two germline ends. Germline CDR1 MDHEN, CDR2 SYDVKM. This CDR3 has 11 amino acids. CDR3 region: CASSLTREQYF. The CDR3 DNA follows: TGTGCCAGCAGTTTAACACGCGAGCAGTACTTC.

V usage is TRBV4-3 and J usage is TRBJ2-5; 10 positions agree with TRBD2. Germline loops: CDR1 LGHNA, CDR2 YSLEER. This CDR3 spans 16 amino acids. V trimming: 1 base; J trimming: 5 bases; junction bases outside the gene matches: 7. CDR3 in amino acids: CASSQAPGLAKETQYF. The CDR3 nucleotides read TGCGCCAGCAGCCAAGCTCCGGGACTAGCGAAGGAGACCCAGTACTTC.

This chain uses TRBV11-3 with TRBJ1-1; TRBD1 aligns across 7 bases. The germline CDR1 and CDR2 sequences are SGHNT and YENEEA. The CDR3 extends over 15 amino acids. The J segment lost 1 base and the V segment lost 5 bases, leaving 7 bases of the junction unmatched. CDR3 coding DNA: TGTGCCAGCAGCCCCATGACAGGGAGGAACACTGAAGCTTTCTTT. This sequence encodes CASSPMTGRNTEAFF.